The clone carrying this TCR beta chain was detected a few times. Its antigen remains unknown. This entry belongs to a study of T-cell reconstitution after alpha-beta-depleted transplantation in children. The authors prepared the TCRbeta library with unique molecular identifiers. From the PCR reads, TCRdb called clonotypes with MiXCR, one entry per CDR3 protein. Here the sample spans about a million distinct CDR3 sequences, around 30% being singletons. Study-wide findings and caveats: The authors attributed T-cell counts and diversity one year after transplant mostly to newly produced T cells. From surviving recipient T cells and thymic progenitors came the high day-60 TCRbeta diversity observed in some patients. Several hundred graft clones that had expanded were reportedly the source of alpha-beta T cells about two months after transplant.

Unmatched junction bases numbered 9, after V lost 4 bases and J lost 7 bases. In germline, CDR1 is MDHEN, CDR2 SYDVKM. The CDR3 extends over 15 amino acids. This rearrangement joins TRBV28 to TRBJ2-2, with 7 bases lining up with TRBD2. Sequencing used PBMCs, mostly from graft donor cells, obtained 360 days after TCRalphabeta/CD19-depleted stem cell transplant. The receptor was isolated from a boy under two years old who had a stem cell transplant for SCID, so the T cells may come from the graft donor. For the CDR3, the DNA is TGTGCCAGCAGTTACGGGGGGTTAGGAGTCGGGGAGCTGTTTTTT. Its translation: CASSYGGLGVGELFF. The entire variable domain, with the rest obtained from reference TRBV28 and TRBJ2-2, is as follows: DVKVTQSSRYLVKRTGEKVFLECVQDMDHENMFWYRQDPGLGLRLIYFSYDVKMKEKGDIPEGYSVSREKKERFSLILESASTNQTSMYLCASSYGGLGVGELFFGEGSRLTVL.